This TCR beta chain was sequenced during a study of Ad26.COV2.S vaccination and SARS-CoV-2 variants. Study-level findings and limits: Spike-specific TCR breadth ran higher among vaccine recipients than placebo recipients.

In the case of this clone: Its antigen is still unknown.

Profiled with immunoSEQ multiplex PCR; TCRdb holds only in-frame clones, not every one. The repertoire holds 150,000 to 200,000 clones, with 87% as singletons. Germline CDR1 and CDR2: KGHSH and LQKENI. With V trimmed by 5 bases and J by 6 bases, 8 bases remained unmatched. The CDR3 is made up of 15 amino acids. Sequenced material: peripheral blood, taken after recovery from COVID-19. The chain has TRBV18 and TRBJ2-3, with TRBD2 matching 10 bases. This TCR was sampled from a human donor who had recovered from COVID-19. CDR3 sequence: CASSSIAGGGDTQYF. The CDR3 region has the DNA TGTGCCAGCTCATCTATAGCGGGAGGAGGGGATACGCAGTATTTT.